Listed here are 20 T cell receptor beta chains from one sample, sequenced in a study of OX40 agonist ivuxolimab in advanced cancers. Assay: immunoSEQ multiplex PCR; the TCRdb copy retains only in-frame clones and omits some. The sample carries fewer than 140,000 clones, roughly nine tenths recorded once. The sequenced sample was CD4+ or CD8+ T cells sorted from blood, obtained in a trial of the OX40 agonist ivuxolimab. These receptors came from an adult with an advanced solid tumor such as melanoma, head and neck, liver or kidney cancer.

The chain combines TRBV2 with TRBJ1-1, with D unresolved. Germline CDR1 and CDR2: SNHLY and FYNNEI. Trimming cost V 8 bases and J 1 base, with 14 bases left between them. The length of the CDR3 is 14 residues. CDR3 region: CASPKGAANTEAFF. The CDR3 DNA sequence: TGTGCCAGCCCTAAGGGCGCAGCGAACACTGAAGCTTTCTTT.

The chain uses TRBV7-2 and TRBJ1-5; D possibly corresponds to TRBD1 (6 bases). The V end lost 2 bases, the J end lost 6 bases, and 14 bases lay between the germline ends. The CDR3 runs 15 residues. Looked up from germline, CDR1 is SGHTA and CDR2 is FQGNSA. Here the CDR3 reads CASSLNTGAIQPQHF. For the CDR3, the DNA is TGTGCCAGCAGCTTAAATACGGGGGCCATTCAGCCCCAGCATTTT.

The rearrangement joins TRBV9 to TRBJ1-2; no clear D. Germline CDR1 SGDLS, CDR2 YYNGEE. V lost 0 bases and J 6 bases, leaving 15 bases between the germline ends. This CDR3 region has 15 residues. The CDR3 coding sequence is TGTGCCAGCAGCGTAGAGGTAGGGAAGGGAAATGGCTACACCTTC. Translated, it gives CASSVEVGKGNGYTF.

The chain has TRBV28 and TRBJ1-5; D unclear. Per germline, CDR1 MDHEN and CDR2 SYDVKM. This CDR3 has 13 residues. V was trimmed by 5 bases and J by 2 bases, leaving 7 bases between them. The CDR3 protein is CASSRSGNQPQHF. CDR3 bases: TGTGCCAGCAGTAGGTCTGGCAATCAGCCCCAGCATTTT.

This clone has a single count. This chain links TRBV30 with TRBJ1-3; 8 positions agree with TRBD1. V lost 0 bases, J lost 4 bases, and 5 bases stayed unmatched. The CDR3 contains 15 residues. Germline values: CDR1 GTSNPN, CDR2 SVGIG (reference sequence). CDR3 sequence reads: CAWSVGWDRGNTIYF. CDR3 nucleotides: TGTGCCTGGAGTGTAGGTTGGGACAGGGGAAACACCATATATTTT.

The chain joins TRBV10-3 to TRBJ1-1; no clear D. The germline gives CDR1 ENHRY, CDR2 SYGVKD. Trimming took off 3 bases at V and 4 bases at J, with 12 bases between the two ends. This CDR3 contains 14 residues. The CDR3 DNA reads TGTGCCATCAGTGATAAGGATCCTGTCACTGAAGCTTTCTTT. Encoded protein: CAISDKDPVTEAFF.

V gene TRBV15 combines with J gene TRBJ1-4; unclear D gene. The CDR3 totals 12 residues. Germline V gene data show CDR1 as LNHNV and CDR2 as YYDKDF (reference sequence). V lost 6 bases to trimming and J lost 7 bases, with 9 bases between them. The CDR3 DNA sequence: TGTGCCACCAGTCGCAGGCTTGAAAAACTGTTTTTT. Translated: CATSRRLEKLFF.

This chain uses TRBV6-5 with TRBJ1-1; possibly TRBD1 for D (5 bases). Germline CDR1 reads MNHEY; CDR2 reads SVGAGI. CDR3 length equals 12 residues. Between the trimmed V and J ends, which lost 6 bases and 6 bases, there was a span of 11 bases. The DNA for the CDR3 is TGTGCCAGCAGCCGTACAGGCTCTGAAGCTTTCTTT. Its translation: CASSRTGSEAFF.

V and J are TRBV19 and TRBJ2-3; 11 bases agree with TRBD2. The CDR3 covers 17 residues. Germline CDR1 and CDR2: LNHDA and SQIVND (reference sequence). The V gene end was trimmed by 2 bases and the J gene end by 0 bases; junction bases not matched to a gene: 4. CDR3 nucleotides: TGTGCCAGTAGTATATCTCTAGCGGGGGGTAGCACAGATACGCAGTATTTT. Protein: CASSISLAGGSTDTQYF.

The V call is TRBV5-6, the J call TRBJ2-5, with 12 nucleotides matching TRBD2. The germline V gene encodes CDR1 SGHDT and CDR2 YYEEEE. CDR3 size: 16 residues. V gave up 4 bases and J gave up 5 bases; unmatched junction bases: 9. CDR3 region: CASSLRTSGVRETQYF. CDR3 bases: TGTGCCAGCAGCCTCCGGACTAGCGGGGTTCGGGAGACCCAGTACTTC. Complete variable domain (other parts from reference TRBV5-6 and TRBJ2-5): DAGVTQSPTHLIKTRGQQVTLRCSPKSGHDTVSWYQQALGQGPQFIFQYYEEEERQRGNFPDRFSGHQFPNYSSELNVNALLLGDSALYLCASSLRTSGVRETQYFGPGTRLLVL.

The chain joins TRBV7-8 to TRBJ1-6; D unclear. The V gene's germline CDR1 is SGHVS and CDR2 FQNEAQ. The CDR3 runs to 17 residues. V lost 0 bases and J 6 bases, leaving 15 bases between the germline ends. In nucleotides, the CDR3 is TGTGCCAGCAGCTTAGCCCCGGACCGTATTCGTAATTCACCCCTCCACTTT. Its protein product is CASSLAPDRIRNSPLHF.

The genes are TRBV6-5 and TRBJ2-5; D uncertain. CDR3 length: 11 residues. V was trimmed by 2 bases and J by 10 bases, leaving 8 bases between them. Germline loops: CDR1 MNHEY, CDR2 SVGAGI. DNA of the CDR3: TGTGCCAGCAGTTACCAAAAGAGCCAGTACTTC. As protein: CASSYQKSQYF.

This chain links TRBV6-6 with TRBJ1-1; perhaps TRBD1 as D (5 bases). Deletions cut 1 base from V and 10 bases from J, with 10 bases between. CDR1 and CDR2 (germline): MNHNY, SVGAGI (reference sequence). This CDR3 comprises 12 residues. The CDR3, as DNA: TGTGCCAGCAGTTACTTTGGACAAAGAGCTTTCTTT. Its protein product is CASSYFGQRAFF.

This clone turned up a few times. This sequence joins TRBV2 and TRBJ2-2; D call uncertain. The V end was cut by 6 bases, the J end by 7 bases, with 9 bases between. Germline V gives CDR1 SNHLY, CDR2 FYNNEI. The CDR3 loop spans 12 amino acids. The CDR3 spells CASSLISGELFF. CDR3 bases: TGTGCCAGCAGCCTTATTAGCGGGGAGCTGTTTTTT.

The rearrangement uses TRBV5-1 and TRBJ2-5; D may be TRBD1 (5 bases). The CDR3 length is 15 residues. The V end was cut by 2 bases, the J end by 2 bases, with 13 bases between. The germline V gene encodes CDR1 SGHRS and CDR2 YFSETQ. CDR3 DNA sequence: TGCGCCAGCAGCTTAGAACCACAGGTACAAGAGACCCAGTACTTC. Its translation is CASSLEPQVQETQYF.

This CDR3 is CASSPRNTGELFF. The CDR3, as DNA: TGTGCCAGCAGCCCACGTAACACCGGGGAGCTGTTTTTT. The V and J genes are TRBV7-3 and TRBJ2-2, with D unresolved. V lost 5 bases and J 2 bases, leaving 6 bases between the germline ends. Germline CDR1 reads SGHTA; CDR2 reads FQGTGA. The CDR3 has 13 residues.

V usage is TRBV7-2 and J usage is TRBJ2-7; D may be TRBD1 (5 bases). V lost 5 bases to trimming and J lost 2 bases, with 13 bases between them. This CDR3 has 14 amino acids. Germline V CDR1 and CDR2: SGHTA, FQGNSA. CDR3: CASSPEVGPYEQYF. CDR3 in DNA: TGTGCCAGCAGCCCTGAGGTGGGGCCCTACGAGCAGTACTTC.

The chain is built from TRBV19 and TRBJ2-7; D is perhaps TRBD2 (6 bases). The CDR3 has 15 amino acids. V lost 0 bases and J 1 base, leaving 10 bases between the germline ends. Germline CDR1 and CDR2: LNHDA and SQIVND (reference sequence). The chain's CDR3 is CASSIEDRGSYEQYF. The CDR3 region has the DNA TGTGCCAGTAGTATAGAGGATCGGGGGTCCTACGAGCAGTACTTC.

This clone came up many times. The chain links TRBV10-3 to TRBJ1-1; D is possibly TRBD1 (6 bases). Deletions cut 6 bases from V and 0 bases from J, with 11 bases between. Germline CDR1 ENHRY, CDR2 SYGVKD. The CDR3 has 14 residues. The CDR3 is CAIRRGQLNTEAFF. CDR3 nucleotides: TGTGCCATCAGGAGAGGACAGCTGAACACTGAAGCTTTCTTT.

The chain carries TRBV14 and TRBJ2-3; D may be TRBD2 (6 bases). Germline assignment: CDR1 SGHDN and CDR2 FVKESK. The CDR3 has 14 amino acids. V gave up 4 bases and J gave up 1 base, with 9 bases separating them. CDR3 DNA sequence: TGTGCCAGCAGCCGTCAGCGGGGCACAGATACGCAGTATTTT. It yields the protein CASSRQRGTDTQYF.